This T cell receptor (beta chain) derives from a study of blood T cell repertoires in COVID-19. Study context: Spain, Italy and the United States supplied samples that represented acute and convalescent COVID-19. PBMCs, B-cell-depleted T cells, or T cells provided the cDNA or gDNA that made up the material.

Trimming took 6 bases from V and 6 from J, leaving 12 bases between them. Germline CDR1 and CDR2: SNHLY and FYNNEI. The CDR3 extends over 13 amino acids. Assay used: immunoSEQ multiplex PCR; TCRdb lists only in-frame clones, some missing. The sample yields about 140,000 clones, approximately 84% seen once. The chain employs TRBV2 and TRBJ2-1; a possible D gene is TRBD2 (6 bases). The material sequenced was peripheral blood. The TCR sequence derives from a human donor in a cohort sampled during active COVID-19. As DNA, the CDR3 is TGTGCCAGCAGATTTAGGACTACCAATGAGCAGTTCTTC. It specifies CASRFRTTNEQFF.